A selection of T cell receptor beta chains follows, all from one sample in a study of blood T cell repertoires in COVID-19. Assay: immunoSEQ multiplex PCR; the TCRdb copy retains only in-frame clones and omits some. Among a few hundred thousand clones listed, 88% were seen once. The sample was peripheral blood. The receptor set was obtained from a human donor in a cohort sampled during active COVID-19. The CDR3 runs from the conserved cysteine through the conserved F or W. D genes are given only for firm matches. For some rows the clone size is stated as once, few or many, or as a class when expanded; others skip it.

TRBV6-2/TRBV6-3	-	TRBJ1-1	-	TGTGCCAGCAGTCGGGGTATATGGGGGGTTTGGGATGGTTCGGGTGGCACTGAAGCTTTCTTT	CASSRGIWGVWDGSGGTEAFF
TRBV7-2	-	TRBJ2-5	-	TGTGCCAGCAGCCTATCCACCCGGTCCCAAGAGACCCAGTACTTC	CASSLSTRSQETQYF
TRBV28	-	TRBJ2-3	-	TGTGCCAGCAGGTACAGCTCGGGCGGGGATCGTACGCAGTATTTT	CASRYSSGGDRTQYF
TRBV7-2	TRBD1	TRBJ2-7	once	TGTGCCAGCAGCTTACGACAGGGCCACGAGCAGTACTTC	CASSLRQGHEQYF
TRBV6-6	TRBD1	TRBJ1-2	-	TGTGCCAGCAGCCGCACGACATATAAAGGGACAGTAGACACCTTC	CASSRTTYKGTVDTF
TRBV4-3	TRBD1	TRBJ1-5	-	TGCGCCAGCAGTTTCGGGACAGATAATCAGCCCCAGCATTTT	CASSFGTDNQPQHF
TRBV5-1	TRBD1	TRBJ1-3	-	TGCGCCAGCAGCCACGGACAGGGTGCTAACACCATATATTTT	CASSHGQGANTIYF
TRBV18	TRBD1	TRBJ1-1	once	TGTGCCAGCTCACCAGGACAGGGGGCTATCGGTGCTTTCTTT	CASSPGQGAIGAFF
TRBV3-1/TRBV3-2	TRBD1	TRBJ1-4	-	TGTGCCAGCAGCCAAGATTTCGGGACAGGGCATGAAAAACTGTTTTTT	CASSQDFGTGHEKLFF
TRBV7-9	TRBD1	TRBJ2-3	-	TGTGCCAGCAGTCGGACCCGACAGGGGAGCACAGATACGCAGTATTTT	CASSRTRQGSTDTQYF
TRBV6-2/TRBV6-3	TRBD1	TRBJ1-2	-	TGTGCCAGCAGTCCAGACAGACAGGGGAATGGCTACACCTTC	CASSPDRQGNGYTF
TRBV5-1	-	TRBJ1-1	-	TGCGCCAGCAGCTTGGAAGGCGGAGGCACTGAAGCTTTCTTT	CASSLEGGGTEAFF
TRBV6-2/TRBV6-3	TRBD1	TRBJ2-1	few	TGTGCCAGCAGTTACGGGGACAGGTCCTACAATGAGCAGTTCTTC	CASSYGDRSYNEQFF
TRBV5-1	-	TRBJ2-3	-	TGCGCCAGCAGCTTGGATGGGGGGGCCGAGGATACGCAGTATTTT	CASSLDGGAEDTQYF
TRBV28	TRBD1	TRBJ2-3	-	TGTGCCAGCAGCACTACAGGGGCCGGCCGCGATACGCAGTATTTT	CASSTTGAGRDTQYF
TRBV6-5	-	TRBJ2-7	-	TGTGCCAGCAGTTACTCTGGGAGCGAGCAGTACTTC	CASSYSGSEQYF
TRBV7-2	TRBD1	TRBJ1-2	-	TGTGCCAGCAGCTCTCCGGGACAGGGGACGGTTGGCTACACCTTC	CASSSPGQGTVGYTF
TRBV19	-	TRBJ1-3	-	TGTGCCAGTAAGGAGGGCCTCTCTGGAAACACCATATATTTT	CASKEGLSGNTIYF
TRBV5-1	-	TRBJ1-5	-	TGCGCCAGCAGCTTGATGGGGGCGAGCAATCAGCCCCAGCATTTT	CASSLMGASNQPQHF
TRBV2	TRBD1	TRBJ1-5	-	TGTGCCAGCAGATCGGGACAGACGGATTTAAGTCCCCAGCATTTT	CASRSGQTDLSPQHF
TRBV13	TRBD2	TRBJ2-5	once	TGTGCCAGCAGCCTAACGGGACTAGCGGGGAGTAAGAGGCACTTC	CASSLTGLAGSKRHF
TRBV13	-	TRBJ2-7	-	TGTGCCAGCAGCCAGGGGGGACGCGGGGCTGGGGCCCAGTACTTC	CASSQGGRGAGAQYF
TRBV11-3	-	TRBJ2-7	-	TGTGCCAGCAGCTTGGACAACGAGCAGTACTTC	CASSLDNEQYF
TRBV28	-	TRBJ1-2	-	TGTGCCAGCACCCTATGGGGCGTCTACACCTTC	CASTLWGVYTF
TRBV18	-	TRBJ2-7	-	TGTGCCAGCTCACCAACTAGGACTGAGGTGGGGGAGCAGTACTTC	CASSPTRTEVGEQYF
TRBV10-3	TRBD1	TRBJ1-2	once	TGTGCCATCAGTGGTATAACAGGGGAGGAGTTGGATGGCTACACCTTC	CAISGITGEELDGYTF
TRBV5-1	-	TRBJ2-6	-	TGCGCCAGCAGCTTGGAACTCAGGGCTTCGTCTGGGGCCAACGTCCTGACTTTC	CASSLELRASSGANVLTF
TRBV5-4	-	TRBJ2-3	-	TGTGCCAGCAGCACAGACTACAGGGGCACAGATACGCAGTATTTT	CASSTDYRGTDTQYF
TRBV11-2	TRBD2	TRBJ2-5	-	TGTGCCAGCAGCTTACTACTGGGACTAGCGGGAGGGCCGACCCAGTACTTC	CASSLLLGLAGGPTQYF
TRBV7-2	-	TRBJ2-7	-	TGTGCCAGCAGCCCCCTATGGGGGGGCAACTACGAGCAGTACTTC	CASSPLWGGNYEQYF
TRBV12-3/TRBV12-4	-	TRBJ1-2	-	TGTGCCAGCGGAACTACGCCTAACTATGGCTACACCTTC	CASGTTPNYGYTF
TRBV19	-	TRBJ2-7	-	TGTGCCAGTAGTCACTACGCAAATTCCTACGAGCAGTACTTC	CASSHYANSYEQYF
TRBV19	-	TRBJ2-3	-	TGTGCCAGTAGTATCCGCGTTTACCACACAGATACGCAGTATTTT	CASSIRVYHTDTQYF
TRBV3-1/TRBV3-2	-	TRBJ1-1	-	TGTGCCAGCACAGGTAGGAGGGCATCGGGCACTGAAGCTTTCTTT	CASTGRRASGTEAFF
TRBV7-2	-	TRBJ1-1	-	TGTGCCAGCAGCTTAGGTCCCGGGGGGGCGAACACTGAAGCTTTCTTT	CASSLGPGGANTEAFF
TRBV14	TRBD1	TRBJ2-7	-	TGTGCCAGCAGCCAAGTTGGGACAGGGAACGAGCAGTACTTC	CASSQVGTGNEQYF
TRBV4-3	TRBD1	TRBJ2-2	once	TGCGCCAGCCGCTCCGGGACAGGGGGCGCGGCCGGGGAGCTGTTTTTT	CASRSGTGGAAGELFF
TRBV6-2/TRBV6-3	-	TRBJ2-7	-	TGTGCCAGCAGTTACACCTCTTGGTTGCGGGGCGGGCGCGAGCAGTACTTC	CASSYTSWLRGGREQYF
TRBV5-4	TRBD2	TRBJ2-7	-	TGTGCCAGCAGCTTGTTCTCGGGAGGGAGTGGTGCCTACGAGCAGTACTTC	CASSLFSGGSGAYEQYF
TRBV6-2/TRBV6-3	-	TRBJ1-5	-	TGTGCCAGCAGCCTATACGGGACACTTAGCAATCAGCCCCAGCATTTT	CASSLYGTLSNQPQHF
TRBV19	-	TRBJ2-5	once	TGTGCCACCAGACAAGGTGGGGAGACCCAGTACTTC	CATRQGGETQYF
TRBV18	-	TRBJ1-2	-	TGTGCCAGCTCACCTTCCCCAGGGCCTAACTATGGCTACACCTTC	CASSPSPGPNYGYTF
TRBV19	TRBD1	TRBJ2-7	-	TGTGCCAGTAGCCAAGACAGGGAGTCCTACGAGCAGTACTTC	CASSQDRESYEQYF
TRBV18	TRBD1	TRBJ1-2	-	TGTGCCAGCTCACCACCGACGTCAGGGGGTAATGGCTACACCTTC	CASSPPTSGGNGYTF
TRBV30	-	TRBJ2-2	-	TGTGCCTCTTCACGGGGGGCAGTGAACACCGGGGAGCTGTTTTTT	CASSRGAVNTGELFF
TRBV5-6	-	TRBJ1-5	-	TGTGCCAGCAGCTTCCGGGGGGCGAACCCCCGGCCCCAGCATTTT	CASSFRGANPRPQHF
TRBV11-3	-	TRBJ1-1	once	TGTGCCAGCAGCCCCAGTACCTGGCAGGGAGGCGATACTGAAGCTTTCTTT	CASSPSTWQGGDTEAFF
TRBV19	TRBD2	TRBJ2-1	few	TGTGCCAGTAGACGCCGCGGGACTAGCGGGTCTGACAATGAGCAGTTCTTC	CASRRRGTSGSDNEQFF
TRBV5-5	TRBD1	TRBJ2-3	-	TGTGCCAGCAGCCGGAGCCAGGGGGCGGTGAATACGCAGTATTTT	CASSRSQGAVNTQYF
TRBV4-2	-	TRBJ2-7	-	TGTGCCAGCAGCCAAGAGGTGGGGCAGGGTGTCTACGAGCAGTACTTC	CASSQEVGQGVYEQYF
TRBV30	-	TRBJ1-5	-	TGTGCCTGGGATCCAGGAAACAATCAGCCCCAGCATTTT	CAWDPGNNQPQHF
TRBV4-1	TRBD1	TRBJ1-5	few	TGCGCCAGCAGCCCTGTGGACAGGGGGCATCGACAGCCCCAGCATTTT	CASSPVDRGHRQPQHF